This T cell receptor beta chain was documented in a study of T cell repertoires in cytomegalovirus infection. MiXCR, run by TCRdb on the reads, gives a single entry per CDR3 protein. The table records around 740,000 distinct CDR3 sequences, 35% to 45% of them present only once. The sequenced sample was PBMCs. The sequence derives from a human donor in good health (CMV status not recorded). Some clones in this sample may be carry-over from other donors' samples.

CDR3 protein: CASSLAGYDTQYF. In nucleotides, the CDR3 is TGTGCCAGCAGCTTAGCAGGGTACGATACCCAGTACTTC. The chain recombines TRBV7-2 with TRBJ2-5; D gene ambiguous. Germline CDR1 reads SGHTA; CDR2 reads FQGNSA. With 0 bases removed from V and 8 bases from J, the gap between germline ends came to 10 bases. There are 13 residues in the CDR3. Supplemented by reference TRBV7-2 and TRBJ2-5, the full variable domain reads GAGVSQSPSNKVTEKGKDVELRCDPISGHTALYWYRQSLGQGLEFLIYFQGNSAPDKSGLPSDRFSAERTGGSVSTLTIQRTQQEDSAVYLCASSLAGYDTQYFGPGTRLLVL.